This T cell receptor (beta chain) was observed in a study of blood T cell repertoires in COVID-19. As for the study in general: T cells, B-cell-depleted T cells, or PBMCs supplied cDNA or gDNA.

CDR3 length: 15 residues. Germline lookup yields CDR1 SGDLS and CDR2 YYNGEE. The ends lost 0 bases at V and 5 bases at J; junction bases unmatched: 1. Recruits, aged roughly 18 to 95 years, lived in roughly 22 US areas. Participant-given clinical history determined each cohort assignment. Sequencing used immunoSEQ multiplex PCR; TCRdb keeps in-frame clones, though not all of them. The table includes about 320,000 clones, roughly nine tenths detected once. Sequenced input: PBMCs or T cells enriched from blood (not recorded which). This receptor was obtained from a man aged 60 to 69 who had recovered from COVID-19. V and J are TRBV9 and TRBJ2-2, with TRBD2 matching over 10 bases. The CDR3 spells CASSVEGLATGELFF. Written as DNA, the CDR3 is TGTGCCAGCAGCGTAGAGGGACTAGCGACCGGGGAGCTGTTTTTT.